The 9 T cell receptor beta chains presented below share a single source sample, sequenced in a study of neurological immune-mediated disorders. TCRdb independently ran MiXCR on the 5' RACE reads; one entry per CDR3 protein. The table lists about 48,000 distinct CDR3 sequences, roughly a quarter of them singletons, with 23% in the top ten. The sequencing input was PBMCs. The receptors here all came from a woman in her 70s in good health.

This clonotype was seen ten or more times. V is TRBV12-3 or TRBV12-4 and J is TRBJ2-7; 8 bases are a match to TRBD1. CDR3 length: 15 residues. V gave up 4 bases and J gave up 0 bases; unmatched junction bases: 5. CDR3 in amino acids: CASSWRQGSSYEQYF. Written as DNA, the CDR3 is TGTGCCAGCAGTTGGAGACAGGGGTCCTCCTACGAGCAGTACTTC.

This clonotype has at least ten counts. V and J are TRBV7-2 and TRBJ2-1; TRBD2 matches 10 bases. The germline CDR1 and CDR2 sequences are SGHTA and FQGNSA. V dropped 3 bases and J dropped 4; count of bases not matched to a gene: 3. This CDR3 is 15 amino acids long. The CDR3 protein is CASSFGAGGYNEQFF. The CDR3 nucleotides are TGTGCCAGCAGCTTTGGAGCGGGAGGGTACAATGAGCAGTTCTTC.

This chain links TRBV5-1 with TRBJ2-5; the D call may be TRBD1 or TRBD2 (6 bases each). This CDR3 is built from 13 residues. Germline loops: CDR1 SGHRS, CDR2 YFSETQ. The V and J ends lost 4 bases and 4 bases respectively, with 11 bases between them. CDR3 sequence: CASSPEGGETQYF. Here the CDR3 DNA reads TGCGCCAGCAGCCCTGAGGGGGGAGAGACCCAGTACTTC.

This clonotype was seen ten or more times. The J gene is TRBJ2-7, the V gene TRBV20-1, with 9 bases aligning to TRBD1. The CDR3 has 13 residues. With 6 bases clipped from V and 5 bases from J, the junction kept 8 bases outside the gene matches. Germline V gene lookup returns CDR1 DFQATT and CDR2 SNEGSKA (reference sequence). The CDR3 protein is CSAGGTGNHEQYF. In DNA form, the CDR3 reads TGCAGTGCCGGGGGGACAGGGAACCACGAGCAGTACTTC.

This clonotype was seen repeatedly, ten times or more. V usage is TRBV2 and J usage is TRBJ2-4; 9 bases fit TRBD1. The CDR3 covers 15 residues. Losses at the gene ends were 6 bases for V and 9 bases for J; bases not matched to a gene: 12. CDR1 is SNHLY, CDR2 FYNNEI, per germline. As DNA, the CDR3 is TGTGCCAGCAGCGCAACCGGACAGGGGAGCTCCATTCAGTACTTC. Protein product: CASSATGQGSSIQYF. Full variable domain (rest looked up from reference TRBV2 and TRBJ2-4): EPEVTQTPSHQVTQMGQEVILRCVPISNHLYFYWYRQILGQKVEFLVSFYNNEISEKSEIFDDQFSVERPDGSNFTLKIRSTKLEDSAMYFCASSATGQGSSIQYFGAGTRLSVL.

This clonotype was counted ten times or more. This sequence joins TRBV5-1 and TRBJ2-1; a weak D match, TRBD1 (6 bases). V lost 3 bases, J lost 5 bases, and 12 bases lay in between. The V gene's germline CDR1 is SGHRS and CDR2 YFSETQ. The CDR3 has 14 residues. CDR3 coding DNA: TGCGCCAGCAGCTCCACGGACAGTCACAATGAGCAGTTCTTC. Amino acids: CASSSTDSHNEQFF.

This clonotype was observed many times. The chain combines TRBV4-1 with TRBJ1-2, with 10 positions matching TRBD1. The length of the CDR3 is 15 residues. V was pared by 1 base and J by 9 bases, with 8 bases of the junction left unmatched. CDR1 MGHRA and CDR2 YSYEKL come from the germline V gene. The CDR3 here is CASSQVIMGQGSYTF. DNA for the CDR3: TGCGCCAGCAGCCAAGTTATAATGGGACAGGGGAGCTACACCTTC.

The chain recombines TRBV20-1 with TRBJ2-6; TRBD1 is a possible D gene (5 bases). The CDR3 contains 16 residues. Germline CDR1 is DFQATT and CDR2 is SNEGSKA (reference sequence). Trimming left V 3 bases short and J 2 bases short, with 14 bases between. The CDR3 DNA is TGCAGTGCTAGCCCAATCCAGGGTACTGGGGCCAACGTCCTGACTTTC. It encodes CSASPIQGTGANVLTF.

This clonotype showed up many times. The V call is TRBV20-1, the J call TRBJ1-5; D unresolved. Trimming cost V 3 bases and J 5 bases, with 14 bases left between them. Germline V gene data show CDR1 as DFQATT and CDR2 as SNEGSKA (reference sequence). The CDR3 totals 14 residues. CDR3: CSARRGRLDQPQHF. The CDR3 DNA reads TGCAGTGCTAGGAGAGGGAGGTTGGATCAGCCCCAGCATTTT.